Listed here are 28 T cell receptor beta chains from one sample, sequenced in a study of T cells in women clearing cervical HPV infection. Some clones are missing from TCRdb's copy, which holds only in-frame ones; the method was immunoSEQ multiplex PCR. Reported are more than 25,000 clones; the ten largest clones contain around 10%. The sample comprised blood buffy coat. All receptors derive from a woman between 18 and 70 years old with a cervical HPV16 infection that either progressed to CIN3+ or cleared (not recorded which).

The CDR3 spells CASSRTQPRNEQFF. Partial CDR3 DNA: TGTGCCAGCAGCCGTACTCAACCGCGGAATGAG. The genes are TRBV28 and TRBJ2-1; D is unclear. The read halts 3 residues ahead of the CDR3 end, with the missing end drawn from the germline J gene. CDR1 and CDR2 (germline): MDHEN, SYDVKM. V lost 6 bases to trimming and J lost 7 bases, with 16 bases between them. This CDR3 comprises 14 residues.

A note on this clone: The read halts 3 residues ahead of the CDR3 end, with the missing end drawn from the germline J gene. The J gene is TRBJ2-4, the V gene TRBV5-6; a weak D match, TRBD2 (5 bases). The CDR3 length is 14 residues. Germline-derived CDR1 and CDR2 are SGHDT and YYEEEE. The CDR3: CASSLGEWTRGQYF. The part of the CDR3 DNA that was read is TGTGCCAGCAGCTTGGGGGAATGGACTCGCGGT.

The CDR3 DNA, read in part, is TGTGCCTGGTCAGGGGAATTGCGCAATCAGCCG. Translation: CAWSGELRNQP. The entire CDR3 reads CAWSGELRNQPQYF. The V gene is TRBV30, the J gene TRBJ2-3; weak D call: TRBD1 (6 bases). Read data end 3 residues before the CDR3 end; the end is taken from the germline J gene. CDR3 length: 14 amino acids. Germline CDR1 is GTSNPN and CDR2 is SVGIG (reference sequence).

The CDR3 is CASSATSSGANVLFF. The sequenced CDR3 bases are TGTGCCAGTAGTGCTACTAGCTCTGGGGCCAACGTA. The chain recombines TRBV19 with TRBJ1-4; perhaps TRBD1 as D (5 bases). Sequencing ends 3 residues short of the CDR3 end; the germline J gene provides the rest. Germline loops: CDR1 LNHDA, CDR2 SQIVND (reference sequence). The CDR3 is 15 residues long.

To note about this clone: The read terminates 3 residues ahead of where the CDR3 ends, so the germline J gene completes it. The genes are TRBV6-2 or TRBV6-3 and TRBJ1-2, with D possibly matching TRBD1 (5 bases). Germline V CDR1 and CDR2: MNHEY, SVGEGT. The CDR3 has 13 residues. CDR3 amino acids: CASSYGGESGYTF. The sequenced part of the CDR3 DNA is TGTGCCAGCAGTTATGGAGGGGAGTCGGGC.

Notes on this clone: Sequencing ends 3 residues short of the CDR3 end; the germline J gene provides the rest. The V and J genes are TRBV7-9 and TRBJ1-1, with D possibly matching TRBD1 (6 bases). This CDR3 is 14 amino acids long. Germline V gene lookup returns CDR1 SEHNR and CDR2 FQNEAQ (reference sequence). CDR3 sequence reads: CASSFATGPLAAFF. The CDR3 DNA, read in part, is TGTGCCAGCAGCTTTGCGACAGGACCATTGGCA.

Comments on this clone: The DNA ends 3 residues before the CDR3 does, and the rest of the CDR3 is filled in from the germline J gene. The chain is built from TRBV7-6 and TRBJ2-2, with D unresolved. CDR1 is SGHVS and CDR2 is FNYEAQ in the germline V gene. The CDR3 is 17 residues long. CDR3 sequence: CASSLLSARTTNEKLFF. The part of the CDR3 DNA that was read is TGTGCCAGCAGCTTACTTTCAGCCCGTACAACTAATGAAAAG.

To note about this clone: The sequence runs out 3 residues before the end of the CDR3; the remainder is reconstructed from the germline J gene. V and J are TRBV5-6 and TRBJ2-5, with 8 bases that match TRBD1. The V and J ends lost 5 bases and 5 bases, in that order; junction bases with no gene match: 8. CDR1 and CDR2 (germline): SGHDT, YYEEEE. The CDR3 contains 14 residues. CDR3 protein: CASSSQGAWETQYF. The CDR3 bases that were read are TGTGCCAGCAGTTCGCAGGGGGCTTGGGAGACC.

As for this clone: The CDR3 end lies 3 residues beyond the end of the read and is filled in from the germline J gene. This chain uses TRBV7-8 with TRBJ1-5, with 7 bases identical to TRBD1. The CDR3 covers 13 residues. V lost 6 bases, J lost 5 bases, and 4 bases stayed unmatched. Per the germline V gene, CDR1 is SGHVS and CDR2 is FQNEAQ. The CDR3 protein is CASSSGQDQPQHF. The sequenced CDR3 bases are TGTGCCAGCAGTAGTGGACAGGATCAGCCC.

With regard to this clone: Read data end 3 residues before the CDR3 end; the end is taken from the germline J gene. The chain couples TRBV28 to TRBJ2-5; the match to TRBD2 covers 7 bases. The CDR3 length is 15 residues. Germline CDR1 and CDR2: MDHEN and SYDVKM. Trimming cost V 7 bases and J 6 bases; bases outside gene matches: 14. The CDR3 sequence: CASIPTQRGKKTQYF. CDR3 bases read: TGTGCCAGCATCCCGACGCAGCGGGGAAAGAAGACC.

The sequenced part of the CDR3 DNA is TGTGCCAGTAGTCGGGGGACAGGGGATAGCAATCAGCCC. Amino acids: CASSRGTGDSNQP. The full CDR3 sequence reads CASSRGTGDSNQPQHF. The rearrangement joins TRBV19 to TRBJ1-5; 10 positions match TRBD1. The read halts 3 residues ahead of the CDR3 end, with the missing end drawn from the germline J gene. There are 16 residues in the CDR3. Trimming removed 5 bases from V and 0 bases from J; junction bases left unmatched: 4. The germline gives CDR1 LNHDA, CDR2 SQIVND (reference sequence).

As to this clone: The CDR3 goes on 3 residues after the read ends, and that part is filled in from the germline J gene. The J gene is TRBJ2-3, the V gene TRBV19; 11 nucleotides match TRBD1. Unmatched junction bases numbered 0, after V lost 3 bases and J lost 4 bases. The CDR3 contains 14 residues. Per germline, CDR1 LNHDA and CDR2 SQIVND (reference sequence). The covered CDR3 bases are TGTGCCAGTAGTATGGGACAGGGGGCAGATACG. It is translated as CASSMGQGADT. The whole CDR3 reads CASSMGQGADTQYF.

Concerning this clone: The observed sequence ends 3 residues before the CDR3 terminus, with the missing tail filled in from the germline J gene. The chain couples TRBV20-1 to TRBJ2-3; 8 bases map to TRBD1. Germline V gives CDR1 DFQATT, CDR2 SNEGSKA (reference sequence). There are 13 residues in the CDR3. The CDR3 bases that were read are TGCAGTGCTAGAACGGACAGGGCGGAGACG. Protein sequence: CSARTDRAET. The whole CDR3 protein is CSARTDRAETQYF.

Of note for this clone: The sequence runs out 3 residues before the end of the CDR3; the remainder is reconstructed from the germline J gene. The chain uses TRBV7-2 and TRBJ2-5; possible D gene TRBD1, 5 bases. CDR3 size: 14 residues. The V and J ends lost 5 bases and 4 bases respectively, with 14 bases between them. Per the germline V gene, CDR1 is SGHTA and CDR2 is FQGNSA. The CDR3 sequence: CASSPQQVSETQYF. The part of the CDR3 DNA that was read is TGTGCCAGCAGCCCCCAACAGGTATCAGAGACC.

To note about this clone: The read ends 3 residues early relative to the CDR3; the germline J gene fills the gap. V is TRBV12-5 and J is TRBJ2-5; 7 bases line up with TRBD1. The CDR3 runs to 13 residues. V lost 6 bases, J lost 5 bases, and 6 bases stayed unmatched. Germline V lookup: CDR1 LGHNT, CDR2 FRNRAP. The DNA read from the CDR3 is TGTGCTAGTGGGAGGGACAGAGGGGAGACC. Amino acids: CASGRDRGET. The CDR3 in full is CASGRDRGETQYF.

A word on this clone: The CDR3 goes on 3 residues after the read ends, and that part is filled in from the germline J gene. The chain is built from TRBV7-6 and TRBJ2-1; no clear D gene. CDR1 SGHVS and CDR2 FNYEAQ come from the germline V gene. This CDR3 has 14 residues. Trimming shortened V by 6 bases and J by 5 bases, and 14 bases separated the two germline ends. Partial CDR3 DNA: TGTGCCAGCAGTTACCCACAGAGACACAATGAG. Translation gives CASSYPQRHNE. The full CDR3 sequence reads CASSYPQRHNEQFF.

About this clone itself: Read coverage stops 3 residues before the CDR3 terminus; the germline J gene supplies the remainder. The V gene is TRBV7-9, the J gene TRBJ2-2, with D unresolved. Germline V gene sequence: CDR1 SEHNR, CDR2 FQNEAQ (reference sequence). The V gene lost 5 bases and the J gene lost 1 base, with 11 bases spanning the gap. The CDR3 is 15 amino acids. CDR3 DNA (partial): TGTGCCAGCAGCCTACTCGTCGGGAACACCGGGGAG. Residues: CASSLLVGNTGE. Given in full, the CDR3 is CASSLLVGNTGELFF.

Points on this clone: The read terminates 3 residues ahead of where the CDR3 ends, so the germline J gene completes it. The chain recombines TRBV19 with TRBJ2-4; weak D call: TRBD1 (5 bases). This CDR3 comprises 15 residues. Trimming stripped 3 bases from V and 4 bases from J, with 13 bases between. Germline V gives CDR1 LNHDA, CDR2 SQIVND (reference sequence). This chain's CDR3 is CASSIPTGSKNIQYF. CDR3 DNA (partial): TGTGCCAGTAGTATCCCCACAGGTAGTAAAAACATT. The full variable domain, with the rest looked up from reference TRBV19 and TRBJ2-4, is DGGITQSPKYLFRKEGQNVTLSCEQNLNHDAMYWYRQDPGQGLRLIYYSQIVNDFQKGDIAEGYSVSREKKESFPLTVTSAQKNPTAFYLCASSIPTGSKNIQYFGAGTRLSVL.

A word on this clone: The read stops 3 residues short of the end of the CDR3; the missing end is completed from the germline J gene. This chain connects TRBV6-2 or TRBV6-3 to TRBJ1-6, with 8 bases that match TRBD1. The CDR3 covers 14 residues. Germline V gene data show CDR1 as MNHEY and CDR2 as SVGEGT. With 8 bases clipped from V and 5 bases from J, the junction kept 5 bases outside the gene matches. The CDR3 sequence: CASCRDRNNSPLHF. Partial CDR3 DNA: TGTGCCAGCTGCCGGGACAGGAATAATTCACCC.

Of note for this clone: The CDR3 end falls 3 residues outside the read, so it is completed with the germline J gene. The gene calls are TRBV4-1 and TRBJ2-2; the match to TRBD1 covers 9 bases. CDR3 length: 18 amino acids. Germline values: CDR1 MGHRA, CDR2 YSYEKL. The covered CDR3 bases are TGCGCCAGCAGCCAAGACCCCCTACAGGGGGCTCGTGATGAAAAG. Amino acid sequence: CASSQDPLQGARDEK. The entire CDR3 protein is CASSQDPLQGARDEKLFF.

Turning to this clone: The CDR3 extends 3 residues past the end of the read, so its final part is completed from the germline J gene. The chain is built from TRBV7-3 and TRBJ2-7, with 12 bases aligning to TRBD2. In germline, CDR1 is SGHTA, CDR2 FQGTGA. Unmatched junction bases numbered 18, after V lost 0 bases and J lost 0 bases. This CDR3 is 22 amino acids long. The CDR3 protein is CASSLTRDRGGQLAGGSYEQYF. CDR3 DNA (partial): TGTGCCAGCAGCTTAACGCGAGACAGGGGAGGCCAACTAGCGGGGGGCTCCTACGAG.

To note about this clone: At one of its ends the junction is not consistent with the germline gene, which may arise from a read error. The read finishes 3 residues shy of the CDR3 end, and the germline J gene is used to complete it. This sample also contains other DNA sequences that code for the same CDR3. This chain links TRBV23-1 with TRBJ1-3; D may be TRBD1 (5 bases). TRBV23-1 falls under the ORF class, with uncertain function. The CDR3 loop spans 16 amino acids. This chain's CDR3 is CASSQSPGVIGNTIYF. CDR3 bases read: TGCGCCAGCAGTCAATCCCCGGGGGTAATCGGAAACACT.

This chain's CDR3 is CASSLARGLDTQYF. The CDR3 bases that were read are TGTGCCAGCAGCTTAGCGCGGGGATTAGATACG. J is TRBJ2-3 and V is TRBV7-2, with D tentatively TRBD2 (6 bases). The read finishes 3 residues shy of the CDR3 end, and the germline J gene is used to complete it. CDR1 is SGHTA, CDR2 FQGNSA, per germline. V shed 0 bases and J shed 5 bases, with 9 bases lying between them. The CDR3 is made up of 14 amino acids.

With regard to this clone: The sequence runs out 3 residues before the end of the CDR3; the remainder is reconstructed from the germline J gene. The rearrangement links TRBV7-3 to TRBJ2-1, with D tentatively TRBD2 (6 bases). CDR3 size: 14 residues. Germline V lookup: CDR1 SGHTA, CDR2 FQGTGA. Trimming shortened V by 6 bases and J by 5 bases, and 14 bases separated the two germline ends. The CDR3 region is CASSMGGENNEQFF. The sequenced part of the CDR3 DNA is TGTGCCAGCAGTATGGGCGGGGAAAACAATGAG.

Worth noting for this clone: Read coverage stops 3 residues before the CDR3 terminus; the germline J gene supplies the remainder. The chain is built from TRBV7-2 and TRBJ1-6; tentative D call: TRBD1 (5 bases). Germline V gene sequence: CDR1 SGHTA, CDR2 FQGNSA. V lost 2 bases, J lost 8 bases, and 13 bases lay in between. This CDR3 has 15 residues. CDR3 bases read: TGTGCCAGCAGCTTAAGCGGGCAGGGCCATTCACCC. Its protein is CASSLSGQGHSP. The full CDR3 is CASSLSGQGHSPLHF.

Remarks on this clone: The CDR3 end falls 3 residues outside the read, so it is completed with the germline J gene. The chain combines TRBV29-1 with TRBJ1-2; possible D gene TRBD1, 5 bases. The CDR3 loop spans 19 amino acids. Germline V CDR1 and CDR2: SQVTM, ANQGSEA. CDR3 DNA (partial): TGCAGCGTTGAAGTTTCGTTAGGGGCTAGCGGATCCTCCTACAATGAC. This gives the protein CSVEVSLGASGSSYND. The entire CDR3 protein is CSVEVSLGASGSSYNDYTF.

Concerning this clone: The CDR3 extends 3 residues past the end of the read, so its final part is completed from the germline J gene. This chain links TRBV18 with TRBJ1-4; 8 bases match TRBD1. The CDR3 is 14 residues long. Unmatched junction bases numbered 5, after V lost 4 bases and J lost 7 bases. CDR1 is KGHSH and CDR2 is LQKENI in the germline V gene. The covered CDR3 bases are TGTGCCAGCTCACTTCAGGGGGCCAGTGAAAAA. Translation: CASSLQGASEK. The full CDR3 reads CASSLQGASEKLFF.

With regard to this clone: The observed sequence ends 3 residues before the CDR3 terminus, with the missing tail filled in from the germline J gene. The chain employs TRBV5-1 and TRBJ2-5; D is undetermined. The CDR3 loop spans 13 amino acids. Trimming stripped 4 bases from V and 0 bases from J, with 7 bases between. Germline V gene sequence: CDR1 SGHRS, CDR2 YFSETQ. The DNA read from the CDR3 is TGCGCCAGCAGCGCCGACAACCAAGAGACC. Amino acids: CASSADNQET. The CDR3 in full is CASSADNQETQYF.